These T cell receptor beta chains were read from a single sample in a study of T cells expressing NK-cell markers. TCRdb derives one entry per CDR3 protein from the 5' RACE reads, leaving out DNA. Its listing shows 130,000 to 150,000 distinct CDR3 sequences. Specimen: blood T cells: a sorted CD56 or NKG2C T cell subset, CD4+ or CD8+ T cells, or bulk PBMC T cells (not recorded which). These receptors were obtained from a young man in good health. Both conserved end residues are part of each CDR3.

V gene	J gene	CDR3 protein
TRBV15	TRBJ2-3	CATSGDRSTDTQYF
TRBV9	TRBJ2-1	CASSVGGDNEQFF
TRBV12-3/TRBV12-4	TRBJ2-1	CASSFRLAGEMTYNEQFF
TRBV5-5	TRBJ1-5	CASSLTGLRGNQPQHF
TRBV6-5	TRBJ2-1	CASSYSAGGPSNEQFF
TRBV20-1	TRBJ2-7	CSARDGTLPREQYF
TRBV4-1	TRBJ2-1	CASSPSIGGSANEQFF
TRBV4-3	TRBJ2-5	CASSPTREWETQYF
TRBV7-8	TRBJ1-5	CASSLGRSQHF
TRBV5-6	TRBJ2-2	CASSFPTGELFF
TRBV18	TRBJ2-6	CASSPRQGFAGANVLTF
TRBV6-5	TRBJ2-3	CASRPLGQGGTDTQYF
TRBV12-3/TRBV12-4	TRBJ1-5	CASSFSRTVNQPQHF
TRBV11-3	TRBJ2-7	CASSLGTANEQYF
TRBV4-1	TRBJ2-1	CASSQVRVAVSSYNEQFF
TRBV7-3	TRBJ2-1	CASSLRLAGSNEQFF
TRBV7-2	TRBJ2-3	CASSFPGALEHTQYF
TRBV30	TRBJ2-2	CAWNPGWEGYTGELFF
TRBV3-1	TRBJ2-7	CASSQLDRASYEQYF